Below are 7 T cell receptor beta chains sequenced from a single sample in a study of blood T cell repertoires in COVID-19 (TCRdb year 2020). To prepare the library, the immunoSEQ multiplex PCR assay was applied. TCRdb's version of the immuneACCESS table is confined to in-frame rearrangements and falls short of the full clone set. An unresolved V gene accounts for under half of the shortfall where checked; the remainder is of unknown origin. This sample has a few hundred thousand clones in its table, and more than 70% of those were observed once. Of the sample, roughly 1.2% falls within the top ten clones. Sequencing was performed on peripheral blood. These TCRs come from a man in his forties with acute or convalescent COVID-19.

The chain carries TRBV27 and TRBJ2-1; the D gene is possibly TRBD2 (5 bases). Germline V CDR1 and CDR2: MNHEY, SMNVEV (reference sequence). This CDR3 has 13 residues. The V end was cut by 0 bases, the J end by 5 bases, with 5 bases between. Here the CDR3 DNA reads TGTGCCAGCAGTTTATCCGGGAACAATGAGCAGTTCTTC. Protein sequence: CASSLSGNNEQFF.

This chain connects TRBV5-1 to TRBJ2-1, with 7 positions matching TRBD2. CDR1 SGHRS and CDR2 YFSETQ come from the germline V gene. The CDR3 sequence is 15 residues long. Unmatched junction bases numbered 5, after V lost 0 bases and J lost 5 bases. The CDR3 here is CASSLAEGGNNEQFF. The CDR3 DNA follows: TGCGCCAGCAGCTTGGCGGAGGGAGGGAACAATGAGCAGTTCTTC.

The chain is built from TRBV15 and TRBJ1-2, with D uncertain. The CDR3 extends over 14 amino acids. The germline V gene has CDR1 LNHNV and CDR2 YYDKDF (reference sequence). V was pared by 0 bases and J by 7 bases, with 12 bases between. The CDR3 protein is CATSRDRSRAGYTF. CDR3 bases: TGTGCCACCAGCAGAGATCGAAGTAGAGCTGGCTACACCTTC.

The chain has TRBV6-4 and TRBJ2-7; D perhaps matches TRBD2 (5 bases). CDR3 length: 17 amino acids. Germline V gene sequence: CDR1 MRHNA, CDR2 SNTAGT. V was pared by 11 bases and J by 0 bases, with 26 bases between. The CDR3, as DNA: TGTGCCGGAAGCATCCTCTCGCGGGCGGAACTCTCCTACGAGCAGTACTTC. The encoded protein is CAGSILSRAELSYEQYF.

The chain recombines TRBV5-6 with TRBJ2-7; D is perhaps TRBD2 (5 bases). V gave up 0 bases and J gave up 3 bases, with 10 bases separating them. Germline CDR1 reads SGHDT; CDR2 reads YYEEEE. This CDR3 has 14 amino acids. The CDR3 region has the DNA TGTGCCAGCAGCTTGGCTCAAGGAGGCTACGAGCAGTACTTC. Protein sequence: CASSLAQGGYEQYF.

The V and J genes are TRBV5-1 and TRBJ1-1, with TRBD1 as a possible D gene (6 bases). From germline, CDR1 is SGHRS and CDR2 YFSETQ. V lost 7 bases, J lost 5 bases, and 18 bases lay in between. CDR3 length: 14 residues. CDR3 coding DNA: TGCGCCAGCGCTTTGACAGGAGGCCCAACTGAAGCTTTCTTT. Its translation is CASALTGGPTEAFF.

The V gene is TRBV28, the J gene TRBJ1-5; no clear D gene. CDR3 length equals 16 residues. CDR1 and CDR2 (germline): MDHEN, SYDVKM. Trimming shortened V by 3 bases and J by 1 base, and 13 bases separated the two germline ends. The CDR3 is CASSFTPGRSNQPQHF. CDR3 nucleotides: TGTGCCAGCAGTTTCACCCCCGGGAGGAGCAATCAGCCCCAGCATTTT.